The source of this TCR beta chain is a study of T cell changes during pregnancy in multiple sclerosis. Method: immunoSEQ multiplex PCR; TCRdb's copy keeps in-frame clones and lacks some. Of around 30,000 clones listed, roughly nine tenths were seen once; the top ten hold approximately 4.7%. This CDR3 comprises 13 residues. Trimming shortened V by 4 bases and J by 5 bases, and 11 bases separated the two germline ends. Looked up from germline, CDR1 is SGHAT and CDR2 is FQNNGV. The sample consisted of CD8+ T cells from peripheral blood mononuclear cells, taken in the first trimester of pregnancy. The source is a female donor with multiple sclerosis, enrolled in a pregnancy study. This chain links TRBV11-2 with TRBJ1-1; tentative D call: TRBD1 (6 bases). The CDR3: CASSWTVRTEAFF. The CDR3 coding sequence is TGTGCCAGCAGCTGGACAGTCCGAACTGAAGCTTTCTTT.